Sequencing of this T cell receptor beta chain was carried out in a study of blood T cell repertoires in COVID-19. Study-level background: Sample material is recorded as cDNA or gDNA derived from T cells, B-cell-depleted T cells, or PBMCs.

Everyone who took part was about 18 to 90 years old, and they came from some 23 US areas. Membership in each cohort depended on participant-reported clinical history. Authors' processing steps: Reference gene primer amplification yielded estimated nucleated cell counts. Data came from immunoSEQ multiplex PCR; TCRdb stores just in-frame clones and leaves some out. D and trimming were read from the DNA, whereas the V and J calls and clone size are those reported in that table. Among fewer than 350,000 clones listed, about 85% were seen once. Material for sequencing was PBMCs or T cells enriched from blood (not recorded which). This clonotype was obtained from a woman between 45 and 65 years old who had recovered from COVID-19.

CDR3 bases: TGTGCCAGCAGCGGGCAGCAAAACACCATATATTTT. Its protein product is CASSGQQNTIYF. The chain joins TRBV7-9 to TRBJ1-3; D remains ambiguous. V lost 5 bases to trimming and J lost 6 bases, with 8 bases between them. CDR1 and CDR2 (germline): SEHNR, FQNEAQ (reference sequence). The CDR3 runs 12 residues.